The following is a TCR beta chain sequence with its context. Its specificity is not known. It was with 60 Vbeta and 13 Jbeta primers that the PCR ran. Authors' analysis steps: Tens of millions of unique TCR beta chains, roughly 11 million of them shared, were counted by a later analysis. TCRdb's table, derived via immunoSEQ multiplex PCR, lists solely in-frame clones and lacks some. V, J and clone size were drawn from that table, and D and trimming were deduced from the DNA. The sample lists 200,000 to 250,000 clones, approximately 79% occurring once. The data were taken from a study of cytomegalovirus exposure and HLA in healthy donors. About the study: From HLA-typed donors, an early data release held approximately 85 million unique TCRs. Regarding the study as a whole: In a later analysis, TCR beta V- and J-gene trimming showed a link to a missense DCLRE1C variant.

Trimming took off 0 bases at V and 1 base at J, with 8 bases between the two ends. In germline, CDR1 is MNHNY, CDR2 SVGAGI (reference sequence). The CDR3 covers 15 residues. The clonotype originates from a man over 45 in good health and CMV-seronegative. The chain has TRBV6-6 and TRBJ2-3; the D is unclear. Sequencing was done on a sample of PBMCs. The CDR3 nucleotides read TGTGCCAGCAGTTACTCGATGGCTGGCACAGATACGCAGTATTTT. Amino acid sequence: CASSYSMAGTDTQYF.